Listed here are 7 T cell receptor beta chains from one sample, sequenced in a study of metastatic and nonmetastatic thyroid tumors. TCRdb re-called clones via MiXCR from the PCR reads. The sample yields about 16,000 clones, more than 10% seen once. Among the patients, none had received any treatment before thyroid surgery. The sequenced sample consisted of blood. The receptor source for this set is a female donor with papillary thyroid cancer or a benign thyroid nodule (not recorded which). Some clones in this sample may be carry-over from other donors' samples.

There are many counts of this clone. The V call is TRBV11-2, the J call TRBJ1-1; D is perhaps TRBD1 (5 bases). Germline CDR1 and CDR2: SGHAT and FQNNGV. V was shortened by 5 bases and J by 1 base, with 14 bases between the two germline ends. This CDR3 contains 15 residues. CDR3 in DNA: TGTGCCAGCAGCCTACTGGGGGTTCCGAACACTGAAGCTTTCTTT. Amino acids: CASSLLGVPNTEAFF.

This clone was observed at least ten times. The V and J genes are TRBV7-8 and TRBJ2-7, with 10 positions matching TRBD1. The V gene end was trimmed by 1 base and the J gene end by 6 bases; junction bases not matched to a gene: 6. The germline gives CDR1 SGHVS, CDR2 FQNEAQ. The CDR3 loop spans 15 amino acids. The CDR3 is CASSLVGTGEFEQYF. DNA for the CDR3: TGTGCCAGCAGCTTAGTCGGGACAGGGGAATTCGAGCAGTACTTC.

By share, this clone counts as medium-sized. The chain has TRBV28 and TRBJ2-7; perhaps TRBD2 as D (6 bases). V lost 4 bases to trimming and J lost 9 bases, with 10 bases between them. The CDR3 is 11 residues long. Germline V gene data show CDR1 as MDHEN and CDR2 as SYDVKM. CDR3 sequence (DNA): TGTGCCAGCAGTTCCCCGCGGGGGCAGTACTTC. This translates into CASSSPRGQYF.

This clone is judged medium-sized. The CDR3 DNA reads TGTGCCATCGATGACAGGTTGGACGGCTACACCTTC. It specifies CAIDDRLDGYTF. The chain couples TRBV28 to TRBJ1-2, with a possible D match to TRBD1 (6 bases). Trimming removed 10 bases from V and 8 bases from J, with 17 bases in between. CDR1 MDHEN and CDR2 SYDVKM come from the germline V gene. This CDR3 is 12 amino acids long.

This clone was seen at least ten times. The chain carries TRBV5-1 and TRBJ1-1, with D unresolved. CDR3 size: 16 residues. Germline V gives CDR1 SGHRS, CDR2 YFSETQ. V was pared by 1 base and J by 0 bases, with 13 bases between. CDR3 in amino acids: CASSLLGLRLNTEAFF. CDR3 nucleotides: TGCGCCAGCAGCTTGTTGGGGTTAAGGCTGAACACTGAAGCTTTCTTT.

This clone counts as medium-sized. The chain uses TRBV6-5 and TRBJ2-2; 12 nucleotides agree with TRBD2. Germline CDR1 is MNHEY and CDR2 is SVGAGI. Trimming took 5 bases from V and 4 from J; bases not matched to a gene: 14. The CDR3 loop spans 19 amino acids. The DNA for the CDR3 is TGTGCCAGCAGTCCCGGACTAGCGGGGCCCAGCCGTATCACCGGGGAGCTGTTTTTT. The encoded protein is CASSPGLAGPSRITGELFF.

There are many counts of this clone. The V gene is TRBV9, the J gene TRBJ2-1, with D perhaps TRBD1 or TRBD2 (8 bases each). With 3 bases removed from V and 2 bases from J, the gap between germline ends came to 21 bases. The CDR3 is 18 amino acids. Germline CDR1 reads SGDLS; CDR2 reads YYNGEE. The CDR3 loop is CASSANIQGGLAYNEQFF. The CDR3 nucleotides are TGTGCCAGCAGCGCGAACATACAGGGGGGACTAGCCTACAATGAGCAGTTCTTC.